This T cell receptor beta chain is drawn from a study of OX40 agonist ivuxolimab in advanced cancers. For context, the study as a whole: Ivuxolimab, which targeted the costimulatory receptor OX40 (CD134), was an agonistic, fully human IgG2 monoclonal antibody. Intravenous ivuxolimab was administered to patients every 2 weeks at six dose levels: 0.01, 0.1, 0.3, 1.5, 3 and 10 mg/kg. Of the 50 to 55 patients in dose escalation, 19 had hepatocellular carcinoma, about 15 had melanoma, 9 had renal cell carcinoma and 9 had head and neck cancer. A male proportion of roughly 80% and a mean age of approximately 58 years, ranging from about 23 to 79, were recorded for the dose-escalation cohort. Prior anti-PD-1, anti-PD-L1 or anti-CTLA-4 therapy was permitted, and approximately 40% of dose-escalation patients had received checkpoint inhibitors. Partial responses occurred in three dose-escalation patients, of whom one had hepatocellular carcinoma and two had cutaneous melanoma. The point of sequencing TCRbeta in the periphery was to test whether ivuxolimab changed TCR sequence diversity and drove clonal T-cell expansion. The paper covers the monotherapy dose-escalation part of the phase I ivuxolimab trial, which included N ≈ 54 patients.

Patients with autoimmune disease history or receiving systemic immunosuppression were excluded from the trial. Peripheral blood for TCR sequencing was collected from all dose cohorts at baseline, on cycle 4 day 1, and on cycle 7 day 1. The samples were taken from a phase I, first-in-human, multicenter, open-label dose-escalation trial of ivuxolimab. Adults with locally advanced or metastatic melanoma, renal cell carcinoma, hepatocellular carcinoma or head and neck squamous cell carcinoma were enrolled in the trial. Before TCR sequencing, CD4+ T cells and CD8+ T cells from peripheral blood were sorted into separate populations. V is clipped by 1 base and J by 3 bases, and the sequence between their germline boundaries is 11 bases long. For CDR1 and CDR2, the germline V gene lists LGHNA and YSLEER. From its cysteine to its phenylalanine, the CDR3 spans 15 amino acids. The entry retains the CDR3 DNA only, 45 bases that are in frame from base 1.

General study outcomes and caveats: Low levels of normalized T-cell clonal expansion were also seen in some patients who did not respond. The antigen specificity of the clonally expanded peripheral T cells was not determined. In the 0.1-3.0 mg/kg groups, partial responders had among the lowest normalized peripheral clonal expansion, particularly in CD8+ T cells. After ivuxolimab, expanded clones were on average more numerous among CD8+ T cells than among CD4+ T cells. At doses of 0.1 to 3.0 mg/kg, clonal expansion of both CD4+ and CD8+ blood T cells was observed from baseline to week 6.

Genomic DNA was isolated from the sorted cells so that the TCRbeta CDR3 region could be sequenced. The immunoSEQ Assay was used to sequence the TCRbeta CDR3 regions. As stored in TCRdb, this immuneACCESS dataset retains in-frame rearrangements with V and J assigned. A fraction of the clones does not appear; measured against another copy, unresolved V genes explain less than half of the discrepancy, and the remainder lacks a known reason. Present in this sample are 85,000 to 100,000 clones, roughly 88% of which were seen just once. Of the sample, around 4% falls within the top ten clones. This clone was seen more than once but under ten times. What antigen it recognizes has not been identified. No quality values exist for individual bases; no much larger clone is one base distant.

Sample: CD4+ or CD8+ T cells sorted from blood, taken in a trial of the OX40 agonist ivuxolimab. This TCR was sampled from an adult with an advanced solid tumor such as melanoma, head and neck, liver or kidney cancer. The chain joins TRBV4-3 to TRBJ2-3; the D gene cannot be resolved reliably. The nucleotide sequence is given as TGCGCCAGCAGCCAAGGCTCCGGGTGGACAGATACGCAGTATTTT. Its translation reads: CASSQGSGWTDTQYF.